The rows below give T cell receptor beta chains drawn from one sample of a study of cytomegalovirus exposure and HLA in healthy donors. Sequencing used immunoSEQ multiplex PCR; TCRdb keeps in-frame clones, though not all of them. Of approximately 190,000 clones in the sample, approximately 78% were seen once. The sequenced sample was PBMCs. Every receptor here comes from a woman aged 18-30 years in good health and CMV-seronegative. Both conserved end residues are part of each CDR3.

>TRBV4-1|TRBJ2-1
CASSQDRGTSSYNEQFF
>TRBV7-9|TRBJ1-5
CASSDRGDHQPQHF
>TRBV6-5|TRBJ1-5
CASSDDRREPQHF
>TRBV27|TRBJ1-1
CASSTRDADTEAFF
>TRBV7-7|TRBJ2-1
CASSRRQDNEQFF
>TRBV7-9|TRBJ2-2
CASSSLPAGELFF
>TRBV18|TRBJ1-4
CASSPRQGRNEKLFF
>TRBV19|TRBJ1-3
CASSMAGVSGNTIYF
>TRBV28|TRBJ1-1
CASSRGSKSTEAFF
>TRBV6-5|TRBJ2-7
CASSYSSGSYEQYF
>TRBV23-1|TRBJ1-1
CASSPSSDRVAFF
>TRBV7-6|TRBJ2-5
CASSPGVGGWEQYF
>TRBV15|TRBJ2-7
CATSTELSSYEQYF
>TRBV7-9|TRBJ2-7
CASSFSQAIYEQYF
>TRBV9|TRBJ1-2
CASSTGQAYGYTF
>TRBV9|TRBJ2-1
CASSVSVRDSGFDEQFF
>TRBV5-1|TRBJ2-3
CASSLANSGGALDTQYF
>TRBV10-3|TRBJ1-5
CAISGGGQPQHF
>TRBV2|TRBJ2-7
CASSEVFRTSGSPYEQYF
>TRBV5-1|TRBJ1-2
CASSEQGAYGYTF
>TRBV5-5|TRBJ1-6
CASSLQGDNSPLHF
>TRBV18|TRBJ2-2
CASSSGQGGTGELFF
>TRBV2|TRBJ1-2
CAVVSRTNYGYTF
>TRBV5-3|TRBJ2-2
CGNTENTGELFF
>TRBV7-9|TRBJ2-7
CASSLATSDYEQYF
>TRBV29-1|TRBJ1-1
CSALTVMNTEAFF
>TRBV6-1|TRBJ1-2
CASRMSSNYGYIF
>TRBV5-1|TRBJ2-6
CASSLVAGTSGLSGANVLTF
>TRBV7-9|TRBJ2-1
CASSRRDLNEQFF
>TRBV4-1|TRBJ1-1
CASSQDEGRYTEAFF
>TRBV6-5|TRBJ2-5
CASSYSTGYQETQYF
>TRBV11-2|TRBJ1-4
CASSQNGPGQFF
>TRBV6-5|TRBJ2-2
CATRGGEYTGELFF
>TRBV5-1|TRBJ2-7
CASSLEKRASAYEQYF
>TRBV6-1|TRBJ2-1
CASHGEGVSYNEQFF
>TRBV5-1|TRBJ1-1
CASSQNRDRGNTEAFF
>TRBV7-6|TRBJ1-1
CASSSRTDEAFF
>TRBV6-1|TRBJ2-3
CASSEWGRGEDTQYF
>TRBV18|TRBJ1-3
CASSSDRAASGNTIYF
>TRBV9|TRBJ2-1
CASSVGASGNSYNEQFF
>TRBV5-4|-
CASSFGGDYEQYF
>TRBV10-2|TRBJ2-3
CASSEGQGAADTQYF
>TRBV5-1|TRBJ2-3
CASSLVMGASTDTQYF
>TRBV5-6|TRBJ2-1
CASKLAGGYNEQFF
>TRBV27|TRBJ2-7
CASSLGTGGSYEQYF
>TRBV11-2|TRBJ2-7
CASRSIRGPEQYF
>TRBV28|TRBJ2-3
CASASIDTQYF
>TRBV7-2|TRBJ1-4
CASSYDSGNEKLFF
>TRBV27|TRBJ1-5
CASSFVGQGNQPQHF
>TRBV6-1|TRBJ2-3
CASSEGAGLAGGGTDTQYF
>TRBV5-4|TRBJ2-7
CASSLVGLKDEQYF